The 2 T cell receptor beta chains below come from one sample, sequenced in a study of control samples from healthy donors and cancer patients. Measured with immunoSEQ multiplex PCR; TCRdb has only the in-frame clones, and not every one. The sample lists 95,000 to 100,000 clones; around 88% were seen once. Sequencing was done on a sample of blood. The receptors shown here come from a man aged 25-45 years in good health.

The CDR3 sequence is CASSQDSDSRVYNSPLHF. The CDR3 DNA reads TGCGCCAGCAGCCAAGACTCGGACAGTAGAGTTTATAATTCACCCCTCCACTTT. The rearrangement uses TRBV4-3 and TRBJ1-6, with a weak D call TRBD1 (6 bases). With 0 bases removed from V and 4 bases from J, the gap between germline ends came to 16 bases. The CDR3 length is 18 residues. Germline CDR1 and CDR2: LGHNA and YSLEER.

The V call is TRBV18, the J call TRBJ1-3; no clear D gene. CDR3 length: 13 amino acids. The germline V and J ends were trimmed by 3 bases and 8 bases, with 11 bases remaining between them. The germline CDR1 and CDR2 sequences are KGHSH and LQKENI. The CDR3 sequence: CASSPNLEDTIYF. The CDR3 nucleotides read TGTGCCAGCTCACCTAACCTGGAGGACACCATATATTTT. The whole variable domain, remainder taken from reference TRBV18 and TRBJ1-3, is NAGVMQNPRHLVRRRGQEARLRCSPMKGHSHVYWYRQLPEEGLKFMVYLQKENIIDESGMPKERFSAEFPKEGPSILRIQQVVRGDSAAYFCASSPNLEDTIYFGEGSWLTVV.